The 18 T cell receptor beta chains given below trace back to one sample, sequenced in a study of shared clonotypes between healthy human individuals. Method: immunoSEQ multiplex PCR; TCRdb's copy keeps in-frame clones and lacks some. The sample consists of more than 500,000 clones, approximately 95% of them appearing once. In the naive CD8 group, cells lacked CD45RO and were positively selected for CCR7, so terminally differentiated effector memory CD45RA+ cells were left out. Sequencing was performed on naive CD8+ T cells sorted from blood. These receptor sequences come from a woman aged 30 to 39 in good health.

The chain uses TRBV19 and TRBJ1-1; D not resolved. CDR3 length: 14 residues. In germline, CDR1 is LNHDA, CDR2 SQIVND (reference sequence). V dropped 0 bases and J dropped 1 base, with 6 bases sitting between them. The CDR3 DNA follows: TGTGCCAGTAGTATAGAACAGTCGAACACTGAAGCTTTCTTT. Protein: CASSIEQSNTEAFF.

This chain links TRBV27 with TRBJ1-4, with D tentatively TRBD1 (5 bases). The CDR3 loop spans 14 amino acids. Germline V gene data show CDR1 as MNHEY and CDR2 as SMNVEV (reference sequence). V was clipped by 1 base and J by 8 bases, with 11 bases between them. The CDR3 sequence: CASSLWGPREKLFF. Written as DNA, the CDR3 is TGTGCCAGCAGTTTATGGGGCCCGCGGGAAAAACTGTTTTTT.

The rearrangement links TRBV29-1 to TRBJ2-1; 8 nucleotides agree with TRBD2. The germline V gene has CDR1 SQVTM and CDR2 ANQGSEA. Losses at the gene ends were 3 bases for V and 7 bases for J; bases not matched to a gene: 5. The CDR3 extends over 13 amino acids. DNA of the CDR3: TGCAGCGTTGACCGGGAGGGAAGTAATGAGCAGTTCTTC. This codes for CSVDREGSNEQFF.

This clone was counted a few times. The same CDR3 arises from other DNA sequences in this sample as well. The chain combines TRBV5-6 with TRBJ1-5; no clear D gene. V dropped 1 base and J dropped 4 bases, with 12 bases sitting between them. Germline CDR1 SGHDT, CDR2 YYEEEE. CDR3 length: 15 residues. CDR3: CASSLSGASNQPQHF. The CDR3, as DNA: TGTGCCAGCAGCTTGTCTGGAGCCTCGAATCAGCCCCAGCATTTT.

The chain recombines TRBV6-6 with TRBJ2-5; 7 bases agree with TRBD1. The CDR3 spans 15 residues. With V trimmed by 5 bases and J by 0 bases, 6 bases remained unmatched. Germline values: CDR1 MNHNY, CDR2 SVGAGI (reference sequence). DNA for the CDR3: TGTGCCAGCAGTCTACTAGGGGGCTACCAAGAGACCCAGTACTTC. Its translation: CASSLLGGYQETQYF.

This chain joins TRBV7-9 and TRBJ2-7, with TRBD2 as a possible D gene (5 bases). The CDR3 spans 15 residues. The ends were cut back, 2 bases at V and 1 base at J, with 12 bases in the middle. Per germline, CDR1 SEHNR and CDR2 FQNEAQ (reference sequence). The CDR3 DNA reads as TGTGCCAGCAGCTTAACCTCCGAGGGATCCTACGAGCAGTACTTC. Amino acid sequence: CASSLTSEGSYEQYF.

The chain employs TRBV28 and TRBJ2-1; 9 bases agree with TRBD1. Germline V CDR1 and CDR2: MDHEN, SYDVKM. Trimming cost V 5 bases and J 6 bases; bases outside gene matches: 11. The CDR3 sequence is 16 residues long. The CDR3 protein is CASSPDGTGNINEQFF. DNA for the CDR3: TGTGCCAGCAGTCCCGACGGGACAGGGAATATCAATGAGCAGTTCTTC.

This clone was found once. This sequence joins TRBV5-5 and TRBJ1-2; 11 bases match TRBD1. Germline assignment: CDR1 SGHKS and CDR2 YYEKEE (reference sequence). The junction had 2 bases not matched to a gene; V was cut back by 4 bases and J by 6 bases. CDR3 length: 13 amino acids. In nucleotides, the CDR3 is TGTGCCAGCAGCACGGGACAGGGGGATGGCTACACCTTC. It codes for CASSTGQGDGYTF.

The chain has TRBV27 and TRBJ2-7; D is undetermined. Between the trimmed V and J ends, which lost 4 bases and 3 bases, there was a span of 16 bases. This CDR3 is 15 amino acids long. Germline V gene sequence: CDR1 MNHEY, CDR2 SMNVEV (reference sequence). CDR3 protein: CASSSTGLRNYEQYF. CDR3 bases: TGTGCCAGCAGTTCGACCGGCCTGAGGAACTACGAGCAGTACTTC.

V and J are TRBV28 and TRBJ2-1, with 10 bases lining up with TRBD2. Germline CDR1 and CDR2: MDHEN and SYDVKM. This CDR3 has 15 amino acids. Unmatched junction bases numbered 8, after V lost 6 bases and J lost 6 bases. CDR3 coding DNA: TGTGCCAGCAGACCAGCGGGAGGGGGAGGCAATGAGCAGTTCTTC. Its translation: CASRPAGGGGNEQFF.

The chain carries TRBV28 and TRBJ1-3; D ambiguous. Germline V gene sequence: CDR1 MDHEN, CDR2 SYDVKM. The CDR3 covers 14 residues. V lost 2 bases to trimming and J lost 0 bases, with 5 bases between them. In nucleotides, the CDR3 is TGTGCCAGCAGTTTAAAAGACTCTGGAAACACCATATATTTT. Protein sequence: CASSLKDSGNTIYF. The entire variable domain, with the rest obtained from reference TRBV28 and TRBJ1-3, is as follows: DVKVTQSSRYLVKRTGEKVFLECVQDMDHENMFWYRQDPGLGLRLIYFSYDVKMKEKGDIPEGYSVSREKKERFSLILESASTNQTSMYLCASSLKDSGNTIYFGEGSWLTVV.

The chain joins TRBV6-5 to TRBJ2-7; D uncertain. CDR3 length equals 13 residues. V lost 3 bases and J 5 bases, leaving 11 bases between the germline ends. CDR1 and CDR2 from the germline V gene are MNHEY and SVGAGI. Written as DNA, the CDR3 is TGTGCCAGCAGTTATCCCCCTCTCCACGAGCAGTACTTC. This gives the protein CASSYPPLHEQYF.

The genes are TRBV27 and TRBJ1-4; 7 bases map to TRBD1. The germline V gene has CDR1 MNHEY and CDR2 SMNVEV (reference sequence). CDR3 length: 15 residues. V shed 6 bases and J 2 bases; nucleotides not matched to a gene: 6. CDR3 loop: CASRRTRGTNEKLFF. Written as DNA, the CDR3 is TGTGCCAGCAGGCGAACCAGGGGGACTAATGAAAAACTGTTTTTT.

This rearrangement joins TRBV27 to TRBJ2-7, with D perhaps TRBD2 (5 bases). This CDR3 has 14 residues. Germline V CDR1 and CDR2: MNHEY, SMNVEV (reference sequence). V was pared by 4 bases and J by 2 bases, with 12 bases between. CDR3 coding DNA: TGTGCCAGCAGTTACGGGGTGGAGACCTACGAGCAGTACTTC. Residues: CASSYGVETYEQYF.

This chain links TRBV7-9 with TRBJ2-2; D not resolved. Trimming cost V 5 bases and J 5 bases, with 6 bases left between them. The CDR3 spans 12 residues. Germline V gene sequence: CDR1 SEHNR, CDR2 FQNEAQ (reference sequence). The CDR3 coding sequence is TGTGCCAGCAGCCTTCGTACCGGGGAGCTGTTTTTT. Protein sequence: CASSLRTGELFF.

The chain is built from TRBV28 and TRBJ2-3; no firm D call. Germline V CDR1 and CDR2: MDHEN, SYDVKM. V was trimmed by 5 bases and J by 3 bases, leaving 9 bases between them. The CDR3 is made up of 13 amino acids. The CDR3 region is CASSLDRTDTQYF. The CDR3 DNA is TGTGCCAGCAGTCTTGATAGAACAGATACGCAGTATTTT.

V and J are TRBV5-1 and TRBJ2-2, with D tentatively TRBD1 (5 bases). CDR3 length: 14 residues. The V end was cut by 7 bases, the J end by 3 bases, with 13 bases between. The germline V gene encodes CDR1 SGHRS and CDR2 YFSETQ. This CDR3 is CASGRTPYTGELFF. CDR3 coding DNA: TGCGCCAGCGGACGGACACCCTACACCGGGGAGCTGTTTTTT.

J is TRBJ2-7 and V is TRBV29-1, with 10 bases matching TRBD1. V lost 2 bases and J lost 4; bases outside the gene matches: 5. The CDR3 length is 14 residues. Looked up from germline, CDR1 is SQVTM and CDR2 is ANQGSEA. As DNA, the CDR3 is TGCAGCGTTGAATTCGGGACAGGGGTTTACGAGCAGTACTTC. Encoded protein: CSVEFGTGVYEQYF.